Shown below are 9 T cell receptor beta chains from a single sample sequenced in a study of human T cells and chemical hapten exposure listed by TCRdb under 2021. The time point label on this specimen signifies: patch test 1, 2 weeks after DPC sensitization. The treatment or condition label corresponds to: therapeutic diphenylcyclopropenone sensitization with weekly scalp DPC. Libraries were made using RACE. Sequencer: NextSeq 500. TCRdb ran its own pipeline on the public reads, namely fastp trimming at Q25 and MiXCR clone calling, and kept in-frame beta chains. Identical CDR3 proteins give one entry, which carries the most common genes and DNA. Here the sample has around 76,000 distinct CDR3 sequences; 10% to 15% occur a single time. Around 3.2% of the sample belongs to the ten largest clones. The sequences come from whole blood, collected in connection with sensitization to the hapten diphenylcyclopropenone (DPC). These receptors were taken from a woman aged 60-75 years with alopecia areata. Some clones in this sample may be carry-over from other donors' samples.

The rearrangement links TRBV7-2 to TRBJ2-3; 9 nucleotides align to TRBD1. Germline V gives CDR1 SGHTA, CDR2 FQGNSA. CDR3 size: 15 residues. Trimming cost V 6 bases and J 1 base; bases outside gene matches: 5. As DNA, the CDR3 is TGTGCCAGCAGGGAGGGACAGGGCTGCACAGATACGCAGTATTTT. Protein: CASREGQGCTDTQYF.

This chain uses TRBV7-2 with TRBJ1-2; TRBD1 might be the D (5 bases). Germline V gene sequence: CDR1 SGHTA, CDR2 FQGNSA. There are 15 residues in the CDR3. V was trimmed by 5 bases and J by 4 bases, leaving 17 bases between them. The CDR3 DNA sequence: TGTGCCAGCAGCCCTTCCGACAGCGTTCCCTATGGCTACACCTTC. It is translated as CASSPSDSVPYGYTF.

This clonotype showed up just a few times. CDR3 loop: CSAEANGDTQYF. The CDR3 DNA sequence: TGCAGTGCCGAGGCCAACGGGGATACGCAGTATTTT. The J gene is TRBJ2-3, the V gene TRBV20-1; D call uncertain. V was clipped by 6 bases and J by 6 bases, with 13 bases between them. Germline assignment: CDR1 DFQATT and CDR2 SNEGSKA (reference sequence). The length of the CDR3 is 12 residues.

This clonotype has only a few counts. This chain connects TRBV7-8 to TRBJ2-1, with 13 bases identical to TRBD2. V shed 3 bases, J shed 9 bases, and the junction held 11 bases outside the gene matches. The CDR3 sequence is 17 residues long. Germline CDR1 reads SGHVS; CDR2 reads FQNEAQ. The CDR3 sequence: CASSFRTSGRTGGEQFF. CDR3 in DNA: TGTGCCAGCAGCTTCAGGACTAGCGGGAGAACGGGAGGTGAGCAGTTCTTC.

This clonotype has a handful of counts. The chain joins TRBV7-9 to TRBJ2-7, with unresolved D. Germline loops: CDR1 SEHNR, CDR2 FQNEAQ (reference sequence). Trimming removed 2 bases at V and 1 base at J, with 6 bases between. The CDR3 consists of 13 residues. Here the CDR3 DNA reads TGTGCCAGCAGCTTAAGTGCTTCCTACGAGCAGTACTTC. It specifies CASSLSASYEQYF.

CDR3: CASSTVGGSPLHF. DNA of the CDR3: TGTGCCAGCAGCACCGTTGGGGGCTCACCCCTCCACTTT. The rearrangement links TRBV11-1 to TRBJ1-6; TRBD1 might be the D (6 bases). Trimming removed 5 bases from V and 10 bases from J, with 12 bases in between. The CDR3 has 13 residues. Germline assignment: CDR1 SGHAT and CDR2 FQDESV (reference sequence).

This clonotype was detected only a few times. V gene TRBV19 combines with J gene TRBJ2-2; unclear D gene. V gave up 4 bases and J gave up 5 bases, with 5 bases separating them. Germline CDR1 is LNHDA and CDR2 is SQIVND (reference sequence). The CDR3 runs to 12 residues. CDR3 coding DNA: TGTGCCAGTAGTAGAGAGACCGGGGAGCTGTTTTTT. Residues: CASSRETGELFF.

This clonotype was seen a handful of times. The rearrangement joins TRBV20-1 to TRBJ1-1; D gene unclear. The V end lost 4 bases, the J end lost 0 bases, and 6 bases lay between the germline ends. The germline gives CDR1 DFQATT, CDR2 SNEGSKA (reference sequence). The CDR3 sequence is 12 residues long. This chain's CDR3 is CSAKRLNTEAFF. The CDR3 DNA follows: TGCAGTGCTAAACGGCTGAACACTGAAGCTTTCTTT.

This clonotype appeared a few times. This chain connects TRBV6-5 to TRBJ1-1; 8 bases are shared with TRBD1. From germline, CDR1 is MNHEY and CDR2 SVGAGI. V gave up 2 bases and J gave up 1 base; unmatched junction bases: 3. The CDR3 runs 15 residues. The CDR3 is CASSYAGGSNTEAFF. The CDR3 nucleotides are TGTGCCAGCAGTTACGCAGGGGGCTCGAACACTGAAGCTTTCTTT.